One sample yielded the 10 T cell receptor beta chains listed below, sequenced in a study of control samples from healthy donors and cancer patients. Using immunoSEQ multiplex PCR, the repertoire was profiled, and TCRdb retains in-frame clones only, with some absent. The sample consists of just under 100,000 clones, approximately 95% of them appearing once. Sequencing input: blood. These receptors came from a young man in good health.

The chain links TRBV7-9 to TRBJ2-3; TRBD1 matches 7 bases. CDR1 and CDR2 (germline): SEHNR, FQNEAQ (reference sequence). This CDR3 is 15 amino acids long. Trimming cost V 1 base and J 0 bases; bases outside gene matches: 1. Written as DNA, the CDR3 is TGTGCCAGCAGCTTAGGGGACAGAAGCACAGATACGCAGTATTTT. It encodes CASSLGDRSTDTQYF.

This chain joins TRBV12-1 and TRBJ2-7. TRBV12-1 is termed a pseudogene. The CDR3 is made up of 19 amino acids. The CDR3 reads CASSFGRSKRAQTRYEQYF. CDR3 DNA sequence: TGTGCCAGCAGCTTTGGACGGTCTAAACGGGCTCAAACAAGATACGAGCAGTACTTC.

CDR3 region: CASSPEWVGTEAFF. The DNA of the CDR3 is TGTGCCAGCAGCCCAGAGTGGGTCGGGACTGAAGCTTTCTTT. The chain combines TRBV14 with TRBJ1-1, with D uncertain. The CDR3 totals 14 residues. Trimming cost V 4 bases and J 5 bases, with 14 bases left between them. The V gene's germline CDR1 is SGHDN and CDR2 FVKESK.

V gene TRBV20-1 combines with J gene TRBJ1-5; tentative D call: TRBD1 (5 bases). The germline gives CDR1 DFQATT, CDR2 SNEGSKA (reference sequence). Trimming took 3 bases from V and 0 from J, leaving 12 bases between them. The CDR3 is made up of 15 amino acids. CDR3 sequence reads: CSASTTGISNQPQHF. In DNA form, the CDR3 reads TGCAGTGCTAGTACCACAGGAATTAGCAATCAGCCCCAGCATTTT.

V gene TRBV5-1 combines with J gene TRBJ1-1, with D perhaps TRBD1 (5 bases). The CDR3 is made up of 15 amino acids. In germline, CDR1 is SGHRS, CDR2 YFSETQ. V was cut by 3 bases and J by 1 base, with 13 bases left in between. DNA of the CDR3: TGCGCCAGCAGCTCACAGACAGAGTCGAACACTGAAGCTTTCTTT. It codes for CASSSQTESNTEAFF.

The gene calls are TRBV7-9 and TRBJ2-1; D might be TRBD1 (7 bases). V gave up 1 base and J gave up 7 bases, with 17 bases separating them. This CDR3 region has 16 residues. Germline V CDR1 and CDR2: SEHNR, FQNEAQ (reference sequence). This CDR3 is CASSLEIGRGVNEQFF. The CDR3, as DNA: TGTGCCAGCAGCTTAGAAATTGGCAGGGGGGTGAATGAGCAGTTCTTC.

The chain uses TRBV4-3 and TRBJ2-1; TRBD2 agrees at 12 bases. CDR3 length: 16 amino acids. Germline values: CDR1 LGHNA, CDR2 YSLEER. Losses at the gene ends were 0 bases for V and 7 bases for J; bases not matched to a gene: 4. CDR3 nucleotide sequence: TGCGCCAGCAGCCAAGATAGGCTAGCGGGAGGGAATGAGCAGTTCTTC. As protein: CASSQDRLAGGNEQFF.

The rearrangement links TRBV6-1 to TRBJ2-7; D is possibly TRBD1 (5 bases). CDR1 is MNHNS and CDR2 is SASEGT in the germline V gene. With 0 bases removed from V and 3 bases from J, the gap between germline ends came to 15 bases. This CDR3 is built from 16 residues. CDR3 bases: TGTGCCAGCAGTGAAGCGCGCCAGGGTTCCTTCTACGAGCAGTACTTC. Translated, it gives CASSEARQGSFYEQYF.

The V gene is TRBV7-6, the J gene TRBJ2-3, with 7 bases matching TRBD1. CDR1 SGHVS and CDR2 FNYEAQ come from the germline V gene. The CDR3 loop spans 15 amino acids. V shed 1 base and J 6 bases; nucleotides not matched to a gene: 7. CDR3 in DNA: TGTGCCAGCAGCTTAGAGATCACAGGGGTGGATACGCAGTATTTT. Its protein product is CASSLEITGVDTQYF. The variable domain in full, with the rest retrieved from reference TRBV7-6 and TRBJ2-3, is GAGVSQSPRYKVTKRGQDVALRCDPISGHVSLYWYRQALGQGPEFLTYFNYEAQQDKSGLPNDRFSAERPEGSISTLTIQRTEQRDSAMYRCASSLEITGVDTQYFGPGTRLTVL.

J is TRBJ1-1 and V is TRBV30, with TRBD1 matching over 8 bases. Germline V gives CDR1 GTSNPN, CDR2 SVGIG (reference sequence). The trim removed 5 bases at V and 11 bases at J, leaving 13 bases unmatched. This CDR3 region has 13 residues. As DNA, the CDR3 is TGTGCCTGGGGACAGGGCCTCCCGGGGGAGGCTTTCTTT. Translating it yields CAWGQGLPGEAFF.